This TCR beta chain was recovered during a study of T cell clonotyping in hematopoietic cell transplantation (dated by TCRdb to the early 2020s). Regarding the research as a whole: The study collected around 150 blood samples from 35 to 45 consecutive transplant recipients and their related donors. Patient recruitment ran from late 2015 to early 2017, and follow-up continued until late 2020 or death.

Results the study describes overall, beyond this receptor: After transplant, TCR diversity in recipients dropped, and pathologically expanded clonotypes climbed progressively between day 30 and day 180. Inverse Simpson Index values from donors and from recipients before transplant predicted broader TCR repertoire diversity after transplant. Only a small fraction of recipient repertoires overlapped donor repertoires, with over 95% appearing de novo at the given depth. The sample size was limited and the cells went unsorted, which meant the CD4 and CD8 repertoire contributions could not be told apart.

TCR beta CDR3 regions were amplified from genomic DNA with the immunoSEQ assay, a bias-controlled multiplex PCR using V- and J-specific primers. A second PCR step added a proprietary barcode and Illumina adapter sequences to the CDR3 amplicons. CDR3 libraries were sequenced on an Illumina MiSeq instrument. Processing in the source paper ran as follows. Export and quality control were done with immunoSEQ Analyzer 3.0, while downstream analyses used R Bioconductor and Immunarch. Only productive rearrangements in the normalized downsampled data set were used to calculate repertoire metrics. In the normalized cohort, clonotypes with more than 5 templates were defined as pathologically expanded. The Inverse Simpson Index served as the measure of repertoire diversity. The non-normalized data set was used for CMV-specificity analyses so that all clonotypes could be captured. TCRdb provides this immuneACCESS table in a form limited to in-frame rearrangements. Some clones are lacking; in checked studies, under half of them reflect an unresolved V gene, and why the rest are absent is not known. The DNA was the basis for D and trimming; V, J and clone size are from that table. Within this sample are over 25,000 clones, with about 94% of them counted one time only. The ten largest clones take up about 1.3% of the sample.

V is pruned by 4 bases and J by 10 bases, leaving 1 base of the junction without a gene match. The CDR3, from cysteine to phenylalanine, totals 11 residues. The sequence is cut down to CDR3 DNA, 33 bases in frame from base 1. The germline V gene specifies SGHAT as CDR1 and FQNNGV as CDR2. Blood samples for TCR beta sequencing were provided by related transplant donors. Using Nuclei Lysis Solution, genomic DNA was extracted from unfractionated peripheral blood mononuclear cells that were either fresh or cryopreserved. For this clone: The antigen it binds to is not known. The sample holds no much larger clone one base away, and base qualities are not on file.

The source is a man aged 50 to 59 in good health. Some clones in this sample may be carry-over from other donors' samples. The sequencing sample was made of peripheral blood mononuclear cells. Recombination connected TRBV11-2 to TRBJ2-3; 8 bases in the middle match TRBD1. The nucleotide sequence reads TGTGCCAGCAGCTCGACAGGGGCGCAGTATTTT. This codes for CASSSTGAQYF.